This T cell receptor (beta chain) came from a study of response to subunit inactivated influenza vaccine. Study-wide results and caveats: The authors suggested that few new T cells are recruited per seasonal influenza vaccination.

In this sample, this clonotype turned up a few times. Its antigen is currently unknown. Via MiXCR, TCRdb re-called the RT-PCR reads, giving one row per CDR3 protein. The sample has about 520,000 distinct CDR3 sequences, approximately 7.2% seen once. The V end was cut by 0 bases, the J end by 2 bases, with 12 bases between. There are 16 residues in the CDR3. Germline V gene sequence: CDR1 MNHEY, CDR2 SVGAGI. The sample consisted of PBMCs from blood, taken less than 30 months after vaccination. This chain joins TRBV6-5 and TRBJ2-3; a possible D gene is TRBD2 (6 bases). The sequence was obtained from a man in his fifties or sixties who received an inactivated influenza vaccine. The CDR3 nucleotides read TGTGCCAGCAGTTACTCTTCGGGACTGGCCACAGATACGCAGTATTTT. It codes for CASSYSSGLATDTQYF.